Reported below is one T cell receptor beta chain. Its antigen is still unknown. Those patients picked for sequencing had displayed CD8+CD57+ cell expansion on flow cytometry. This sample is drawn from a study of CD8+CD57+ T cells in acquired aplastic anemia. The wider study: Quantities of DNA derived from sorted CD4+ and CD8+ cells averaged 3.2 ug.

Findings and limits, study-wide: Sharing between patients and controls was observed for about 27 CD8+ CDR3 sequences. Patients versus controls showed no significant CD8+ Simpson's diversity difference.

The use of genomic DNA as template underpinned the TCR beta VDJ and CDR3 profiling. Using its own MiXCR run on the reads, TCRdb lists one record per CDR3 protein. The sample consists of 150,000 to 170,000 distinct CDR3 sequences, over 50% of them appearing once. The clonotype was recovered from a human donor with aplastic anemia. Source material: sorted CD4+, CD8+, or CD8+CD57+ T cells (not recorded which) from PBMCs.

The CDR3, as DNA: TGCAGTGCTAGGACAAGTAGGGGGCACCGCTCCTACGAGCAGTACTTC. Translating it yields CSARTSRGHRSYEQYF. The J gene is TRBJ2-7, the V gene TRBV20-1; 7 nucleotides match TRBD1. Germline V gives CDR1 DFQATT, CDR2 SNEGSKA (reference sequence). The CDR3 contains 16 residues. V lost 3 bases and J lost 0; bases outside the gene matches: 11.